The clone carrying this TCR beta chain was detected only a few times. As yet, its antigen is unknown. The entry originates in a study of beta chain features in type 1 diabetes. The study, taken as a whole, reports: The similarity of naive, central memory and Treg TCRB repertoires appeared greater among patients than among healthy donors. Shortening that was moderate but significant affected the TCRB CDR3s of Type 1 diabetes patients in all four CD4+ subsets.

cDNA synthesis used the whole RNA isolate, giving expressed TCRB sequences. Approximately 3.6 million reads were obtained on average from naive, central memory and regulatory T cell samples. The method was immunoSEQ multiplex PCR; TCRdb's version includes in-frame clones alone and lacks a portion of them. The data contain about 170,000 clones, roughly 7.1% of them seen just once; the ten biggest clones take up 0.94%. The CDR3 contains 15 residues. CDR1 and CDR2 from the germline V gene are SGHTA and FQGNSA. V was clipped by 4 bases and J by 6 bases; unmatched bases: 11. Averaging around 110 mL, one heparinised blood draw came from each individual donor. Every sorted population was more than 95% pure.

This TCR was sampled from a woman in her forties with type 1 diabetes. Sequenced material: central memory CD4+ T cells from blood. The chain recombines TRBV7-2 with TRBJ2-7; 8 bases align to TRBD1. CDR3 region: CASSSRTDRAGEQYF. The CDR3 nucleotides are TGTGCCAGCAGCTCACGCACGGACAGGGCTGGCGAGCAGTACTTC.